Below, 9 T cell receptor beta chains from the same sample are listed, as sequenced in a study of cytomegalovirus exposure and HLA in healthy donors (dated by TCRdb to the late 2010s). Libraries were prepared through the immunoSEQ multiplex PCR assay. The multiplex PCR relied on a mix of 60 forward primers for TCR Vbeta segments and 13 reverse primers for TCR Jbeta segments. TCRdb holds this immuneACCESS table with in-frame rearrangements only. Some clones are missing; in checked studies, unresolved V genes explain under half, and the rest has no known cause. For this sample the table gives about 190,000 clones, of which about nine tenths were detected only once. 1% to 1.5% of the sample rests with the top ten. Sequenced input: PBMCs. The receptors shown here come from a man aged 25-45 years in good health and CMV-seronegative.

The chain uses TRBV29-1 and TRBJ2-7; D call uncertain. Germline-derived CDR1 and CDR2 are SQVTM and ANQGSEA. The CDR3 contains 14 residues. V was pared by 0 bases and J by 0 bases, with 9 bases between. CDR3 bases: TGCAGCGTTGAAGACCAACAGAGCTCCTACGAGCAGTACTTC. The encoded protein is CSVEDQQSSYEQYF.

The genes are TRBV7-9 and TRBJ2-7, with D uncertain. V lost 3 bases and J lost 0, with 6 bases in between. The CDR3 covers 13 residues. In germline, CDR1 is SEHNR, CDR2 FQNEAQ (reference sequence). Written as DNA, the CDR3 is TGTGCCAGCAGCTTTGAGAGCTCCTACGAGCAGTACTTC. This codes for CASSFESSYEQYF.

The genes are TRBV15 and TRBJ1-2; D not certain. The CDR3 totals 13 residues. Germline V gives CDR1 LNHNV, CDR2 YYDKDF (reference sequence). V lost 0 bases and J 4 bases, leaving 6 bases between the germline ends. CDR3 sequence reads: CATSREAIYGYTF. In DNA form, the CDR3 reads TGTGCCACCAGCAGAGAGGCAATCTATGGCTACACCTTC.

The chain uses TRBV10-3 and TRBJ2-3; D gene unclear. Germline assignment: CDR1 ENHRY and CDR2 SYGVKD. With 8 bases removed from V and 4 bases from J, the gap between germline ends came to 7 bases. This CDR3 has 11 amino acids. Here the CDR3 reads CAIATADTQYF. Written as DNA, the CDR3 is TGTGCCATCGCAACGGCAGATACGCAGTATTTT.

V usage is TRBV7-9 and J usage is TRBJ1-3, with 7 bases lining up with TRBD1. V shed 7 bases, J shed 0 bases, and the junction held 3 bases outside the gene matches. The CDR3 covers 14 residues. The germline CDR1 and CDR2 sequences are SEHNR and FQNEAQ (reference sequence). Here the CDR3 reads CASTSGGSGNTIYF. CDR3 DNA: TGTGCCAGCACCTCAGGGGGCTCTGGAAACACCATATATTTT. The full variable domain, in which reference TRBV7-9 and TRBJ1-3 provide the parts outside the CDR3, is DTGVSQNPRHKITKRGQNVTFRCDPISEHNRLYWYRQTLGQGPEFLTYFQNEAQLEKSRLLSDRFSAERPKGSFSTLEIQRTEQGDSAMYLCASTSGGSGNTIYFGEGSWLTVV.

The CDR3 region has the DNA TGTGCCAGCAGCAAACGAGCGGGGGGAAGGGGCGGGGAGCTGTTTTTT. Its protein is CASSKRAGGRGGELFF. V gene TRBV21-1 combines with J gene TRBJ2-2; the tabulated D call, TRBD2, remains unverified against the DNA. TRBV21-1 is shown as a pseudogene. This CDR3 region has 16 residues.

This rearrangement joins TRBV18 to TRBJ2-5; 9 nucleotides align to TRBD1. The germline gives CDR1 KGHSH, CDR2 LQKENI. The V and J ends lost 6 bases and 0 bases, in that order; junction bases with no gene match: 11. This CDR3 spans 17 amino acids. This CDR3 reads CASSPGTGNLYQETQYF. Here the CDR3 DNA reads TGTGCCAGCTCTCCCGGGACAGGGAACCTGTACCAAGAGACCCAGTACTTC.

The rearrangement uses TRBV6-5 and TRBJ1-5, with TRBD1 identical over 9 bases. Germline values: CDR1 MNHEY, CDR2 SVGAGI. The CDR3 is made up of 15 amino acids. V shed 6 bases, J shed 5 bases, and the junction held 8 bases outside the gene matches. CDR3 DNA sequence: TGTGCCAGCAGCCCAATCGGGGACAGGGATCAGCCCCAGCATTTT. Residues: CASSPIGDRDQPQHF.

This sequence joins TRBV9 and TRBJ2-1; 12 bases map to TRBD2. CDR3 length equals 15 residues. V dropped 0 bases and J dropped 13; count of bases not matched to a gene: 8. CDR1 is SGDLS, CDR2 YYNGEE, per germline. CDR3 nucleotides: TGTGCCAGCAGCGTAGTAGGAACTAGCGGGGGGATACAGTTCTTC. Protein product: CASSVVGTSGGIQFF.